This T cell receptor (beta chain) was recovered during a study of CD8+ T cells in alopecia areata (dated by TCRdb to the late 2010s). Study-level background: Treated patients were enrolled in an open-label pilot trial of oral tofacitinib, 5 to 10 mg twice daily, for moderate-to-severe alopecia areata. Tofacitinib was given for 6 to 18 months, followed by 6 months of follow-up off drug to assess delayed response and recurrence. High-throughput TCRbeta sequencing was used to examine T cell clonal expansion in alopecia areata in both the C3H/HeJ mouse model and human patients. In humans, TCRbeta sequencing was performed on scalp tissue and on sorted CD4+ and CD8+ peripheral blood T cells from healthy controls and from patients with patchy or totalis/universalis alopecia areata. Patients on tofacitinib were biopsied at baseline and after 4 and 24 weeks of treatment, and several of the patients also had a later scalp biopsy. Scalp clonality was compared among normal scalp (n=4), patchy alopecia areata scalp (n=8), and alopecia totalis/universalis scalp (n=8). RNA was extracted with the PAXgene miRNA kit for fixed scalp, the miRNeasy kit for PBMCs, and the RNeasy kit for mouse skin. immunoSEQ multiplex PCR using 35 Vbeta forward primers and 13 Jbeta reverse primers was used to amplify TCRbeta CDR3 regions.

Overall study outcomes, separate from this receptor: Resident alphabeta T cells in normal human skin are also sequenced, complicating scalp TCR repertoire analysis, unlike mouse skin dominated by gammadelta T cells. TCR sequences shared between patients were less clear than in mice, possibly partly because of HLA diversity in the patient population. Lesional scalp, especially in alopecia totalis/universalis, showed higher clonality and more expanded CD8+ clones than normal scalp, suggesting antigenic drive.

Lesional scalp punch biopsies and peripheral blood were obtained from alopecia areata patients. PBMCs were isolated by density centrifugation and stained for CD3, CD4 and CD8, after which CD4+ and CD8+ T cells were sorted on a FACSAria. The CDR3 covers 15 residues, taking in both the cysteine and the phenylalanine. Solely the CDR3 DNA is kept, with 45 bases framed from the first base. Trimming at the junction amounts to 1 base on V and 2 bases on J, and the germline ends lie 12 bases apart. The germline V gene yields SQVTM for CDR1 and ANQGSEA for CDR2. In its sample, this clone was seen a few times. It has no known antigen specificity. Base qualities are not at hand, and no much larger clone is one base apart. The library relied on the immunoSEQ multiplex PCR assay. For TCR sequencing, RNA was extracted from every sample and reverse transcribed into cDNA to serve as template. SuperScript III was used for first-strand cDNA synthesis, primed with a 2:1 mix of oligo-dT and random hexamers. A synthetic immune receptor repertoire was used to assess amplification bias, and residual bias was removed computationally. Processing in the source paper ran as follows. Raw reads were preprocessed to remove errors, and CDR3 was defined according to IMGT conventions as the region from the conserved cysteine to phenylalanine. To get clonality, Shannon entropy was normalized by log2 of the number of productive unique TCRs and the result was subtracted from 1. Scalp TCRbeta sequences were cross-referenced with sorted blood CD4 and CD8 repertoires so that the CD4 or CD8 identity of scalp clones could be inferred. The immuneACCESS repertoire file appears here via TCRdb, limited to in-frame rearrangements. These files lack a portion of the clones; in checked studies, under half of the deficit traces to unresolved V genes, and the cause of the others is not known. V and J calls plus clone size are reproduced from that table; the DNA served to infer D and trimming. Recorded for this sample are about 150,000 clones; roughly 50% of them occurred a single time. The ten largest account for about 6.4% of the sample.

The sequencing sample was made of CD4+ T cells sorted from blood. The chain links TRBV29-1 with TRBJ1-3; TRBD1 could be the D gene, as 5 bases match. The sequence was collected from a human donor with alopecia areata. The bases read TGCAGCGTTGAAGCGGGACGTAGCGCTGGAAACACCATATATTTT. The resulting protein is CSVEAGRSAGNTIYF.